This T cell receptor (beta chain) is drawn from a study of metastatic and nonmetastatic thyroid tumors. Study details: A comparison of repertoires was made across blood and tumor or nodule tissue from malignant and benign thyroid patients. Findings of the study overall: According to reports, the diversity of TCR beta was significantly higher in malignant thyroid tumors than in benign nodules, and this held in both blood and tumor samples.

As regards this clone: Its target is not known.

No treatment of any kind had been given to any patient before thyroid surgery. In the source study's methods: Across clinicopathological groups, CDR3 differences served as the basis for building a distant-metastasis classifier for papillary thyroid cancer. Using MiXCR, TCRdb reanalyzed the PCR reads. TCRdb, not the authors, supplied the V and J calls. Here the sample spans fewer than 6,000 clones, more than 30% being singletons. The V gene lost 4 bases and the J gene lost 2 bases, with 18 bases spanning the gap. Germline loops: CDR1 WSHSY, CDR2 SAAADI. The CDR3 sequence is 16 residues long. The sample was adjacent normal tissue. The chain couples TRBV10-2 to TRBJ2-7; D uncertain. The TCR was taken from a female donor with papillary thyroid cancer or a benign thyroid nodule (not recorded which). Some clones in this sample may be carry-over from other donors' samples. The DNA for the CDR3 is TGCGCCAGCAGTGTCTCGCCGACCAGCTATACCTACGAGCAGTACTTC. Amino acids: CASSVSPTSYTYEQYF.